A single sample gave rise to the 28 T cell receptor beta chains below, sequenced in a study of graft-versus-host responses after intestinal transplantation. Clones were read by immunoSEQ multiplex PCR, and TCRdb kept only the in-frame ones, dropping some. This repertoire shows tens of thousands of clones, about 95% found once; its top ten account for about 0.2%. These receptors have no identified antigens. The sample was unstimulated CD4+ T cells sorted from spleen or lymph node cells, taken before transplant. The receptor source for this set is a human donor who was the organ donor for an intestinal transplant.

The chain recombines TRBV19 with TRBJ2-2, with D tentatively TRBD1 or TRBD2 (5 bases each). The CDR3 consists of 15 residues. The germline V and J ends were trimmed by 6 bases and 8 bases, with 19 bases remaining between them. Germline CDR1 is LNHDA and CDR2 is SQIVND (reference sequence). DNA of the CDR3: TGTGCCAGTAGGGTCGGCCGGGACGTAGGGGGGGAGCTGTTTTTT. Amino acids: CASRVGRDVGGELFF. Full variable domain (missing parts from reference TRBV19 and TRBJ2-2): DGGITQSPKYLFRKEGQNVTLSCEQNLNHDAMYWYRQDPGQGLRLIYYSQIVNDFQKGDIAEGYSVSREKKESFPLTVTSAQKNPTAFYLCASRVGRDVGGELFFGEGSRLTVL.

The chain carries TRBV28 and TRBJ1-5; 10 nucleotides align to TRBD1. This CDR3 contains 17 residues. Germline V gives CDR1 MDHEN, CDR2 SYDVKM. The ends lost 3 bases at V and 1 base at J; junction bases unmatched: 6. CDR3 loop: CASSFSRGQGSNQPQHF. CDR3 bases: TGTGCCAGCAGTTTTTCTCGGGGACAGGGGAGCAATCAGCCCCAGCATTTT.

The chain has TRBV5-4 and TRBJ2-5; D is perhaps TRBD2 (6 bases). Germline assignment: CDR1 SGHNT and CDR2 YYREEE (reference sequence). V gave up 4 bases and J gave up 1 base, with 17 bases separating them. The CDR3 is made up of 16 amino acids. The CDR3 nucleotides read TGTGCCAGCAGCCCACTGGGCGGGGCCACCCAAGAGACCCAGTACTTC. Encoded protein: CASSPLGGATQETQYF.

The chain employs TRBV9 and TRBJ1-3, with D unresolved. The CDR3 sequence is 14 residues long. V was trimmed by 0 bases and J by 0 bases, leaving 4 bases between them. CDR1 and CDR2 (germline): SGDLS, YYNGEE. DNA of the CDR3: TGTGCCAGCAGCGTAGGAGTCTCTGGAAACACCATATATTTT. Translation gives CASSVGVSGNTIYF.

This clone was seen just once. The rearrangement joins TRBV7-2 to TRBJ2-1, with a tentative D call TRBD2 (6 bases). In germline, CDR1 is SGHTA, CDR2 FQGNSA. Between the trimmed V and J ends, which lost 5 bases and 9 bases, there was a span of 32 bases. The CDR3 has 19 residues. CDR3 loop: CASSGTRFIVTSPLIEQFF. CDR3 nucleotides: TGTGCCAGCAGCGGGACTCGGTTTATAGTAACTAGCCCACTCATTGAGCAGTTCTTC.

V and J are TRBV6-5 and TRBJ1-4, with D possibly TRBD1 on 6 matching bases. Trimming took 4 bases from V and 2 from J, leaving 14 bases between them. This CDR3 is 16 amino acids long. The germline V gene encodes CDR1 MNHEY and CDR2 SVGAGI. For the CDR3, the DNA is TGTGCCAGCAGTTCTTTAACAGGGTCGACTAATGAAAAACTGTTTTTT. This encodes CASSSLTGSTNEKLFF.

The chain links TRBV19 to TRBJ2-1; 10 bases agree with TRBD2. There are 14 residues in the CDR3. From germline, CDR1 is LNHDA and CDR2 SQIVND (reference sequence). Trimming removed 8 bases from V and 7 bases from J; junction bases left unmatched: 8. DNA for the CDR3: TGTGCCAGTTATGAGCGGGGGGGCAGGAATGAGCAGTTCTTC. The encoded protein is CASYERGGRNEQFF.

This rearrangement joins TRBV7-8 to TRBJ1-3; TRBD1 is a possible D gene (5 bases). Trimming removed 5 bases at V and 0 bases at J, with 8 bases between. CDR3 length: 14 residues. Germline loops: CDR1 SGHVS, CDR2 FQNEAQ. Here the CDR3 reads CASSPTDSGNTIYF. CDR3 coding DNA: TGTGCCAGCAGCCCGACAGACTCTGGAAACACCATATATTTT. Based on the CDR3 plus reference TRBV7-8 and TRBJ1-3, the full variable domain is GAGVSQSPRYKVAKRGQDVALRCDPISGHVSLFWYQQALGQGPEFLTYFQNEAQLDKSGLPSDRFFAERPEGSVSTLKIQRTQQEDSAVYLCASSPTDSGNTIYFGEGSWLTVV.

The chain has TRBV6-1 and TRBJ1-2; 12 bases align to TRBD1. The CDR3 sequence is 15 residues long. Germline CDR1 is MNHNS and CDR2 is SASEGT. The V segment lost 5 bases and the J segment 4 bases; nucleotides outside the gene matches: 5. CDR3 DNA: TGTGCCAGCAGTCGGGACAGGGGGCACGGCTATGGCTACACCTTC. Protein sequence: CASSRDRGHGYGYTF.

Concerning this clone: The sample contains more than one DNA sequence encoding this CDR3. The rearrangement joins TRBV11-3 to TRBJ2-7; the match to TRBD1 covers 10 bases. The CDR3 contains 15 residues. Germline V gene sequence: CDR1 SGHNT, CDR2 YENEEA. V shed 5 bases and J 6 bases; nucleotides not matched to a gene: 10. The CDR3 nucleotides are TGTGCCAGCAGCCCACGGGGGGGACAGGGGAGCGAGCAGTACTTC. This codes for CASSPRGGQGSEQYF.

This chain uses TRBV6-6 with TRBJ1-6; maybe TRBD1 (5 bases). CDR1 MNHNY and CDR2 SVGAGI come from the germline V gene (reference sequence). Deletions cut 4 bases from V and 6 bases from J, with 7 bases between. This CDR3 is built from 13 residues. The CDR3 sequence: CASSSGTNSPLHF. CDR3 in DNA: TGTGCCAGCAGTTCAGGGACTAATTCACCCCTCCACTTT.

Written as DNA, the CDR3 is TGCGCCAGCAGCTTGGTGGGAGAGACCCAGTACTTC. It specifies CASSLVGETQYF. V gene TRBV5-1 combines with J gene TRBJ2-5; no firm D call. CDR3 size: 12 residues. V lost 0 bases to trimming and J lost 4 bases, with 4 bases between them. Looked up from germline, CDR1 is SGHRS and CDR2 is YFSETQ.

The CDR3 sequence: CASSPGWDRAYEQYF. CDR3 nucleotide sequence: TGTGCCAGCAGCCCTGGGTGGGACAGAGCATACGAGCAGTACTTC. The rearrangement uses TRBV6-5 and TRBJ2-7, with TRBD1 identical over 7 bases. The V and J ends lost 6 bases and 4 bases, in that order; junction bases with no gene match: 12. CDR1 is MNHEY, CDR2 SVGAGI, per germline. The CDR3 sequence is 15 residues long.

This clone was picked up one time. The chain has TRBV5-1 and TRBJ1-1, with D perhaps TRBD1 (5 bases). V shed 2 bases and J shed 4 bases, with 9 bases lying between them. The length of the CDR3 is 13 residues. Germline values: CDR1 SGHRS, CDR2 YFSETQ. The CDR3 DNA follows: TGCGCCAGCAGCTTCAGGGAGGGCACTGAAGCTTTCTTT. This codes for CASSFREGTEAFF.

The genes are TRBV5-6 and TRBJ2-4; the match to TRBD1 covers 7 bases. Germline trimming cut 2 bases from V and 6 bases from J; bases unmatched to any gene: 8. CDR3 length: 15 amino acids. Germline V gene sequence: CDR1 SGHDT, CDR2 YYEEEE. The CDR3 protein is CASSLLQGSTNIQYF. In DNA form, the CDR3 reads TGTGCCAGCAGCTTACTACAGGGGTCGACAAACATTCAGTACTTC.

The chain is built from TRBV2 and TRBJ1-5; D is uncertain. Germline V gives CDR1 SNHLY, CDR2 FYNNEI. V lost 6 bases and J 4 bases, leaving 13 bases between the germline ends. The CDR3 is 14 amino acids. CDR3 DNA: TGTGCCAGCAGCAACAGCTACGCGAATCAGCCCCAGCATTTT. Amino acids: CASSNSYANQPQHF.

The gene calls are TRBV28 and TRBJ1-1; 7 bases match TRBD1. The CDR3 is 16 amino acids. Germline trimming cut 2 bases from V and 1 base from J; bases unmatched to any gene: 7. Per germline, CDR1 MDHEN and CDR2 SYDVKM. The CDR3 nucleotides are TGTGCCAGCAGTTTAAGGGGACAGATAAGGAACACTGAAGCTTTCTTT. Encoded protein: CASSLRGQIRNTEAFF.

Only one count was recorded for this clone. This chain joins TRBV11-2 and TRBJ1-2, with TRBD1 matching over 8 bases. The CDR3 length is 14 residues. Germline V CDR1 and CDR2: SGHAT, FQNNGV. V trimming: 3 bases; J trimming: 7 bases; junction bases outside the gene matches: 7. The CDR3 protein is CASSFTQGAGGYTF. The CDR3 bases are TGTGCCAGCAGCTTTACTCAGGGGGCGGGTGGCTACACCTTC.

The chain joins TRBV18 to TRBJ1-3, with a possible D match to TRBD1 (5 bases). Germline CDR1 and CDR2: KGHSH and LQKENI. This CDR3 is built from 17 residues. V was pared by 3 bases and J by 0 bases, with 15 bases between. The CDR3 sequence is CASSPPSGRDSGNTIYF. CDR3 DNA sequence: TGTGCCAGCTCACCTCCCTCCGGCAGGGACTCTGGAAACACCATATATTTT.

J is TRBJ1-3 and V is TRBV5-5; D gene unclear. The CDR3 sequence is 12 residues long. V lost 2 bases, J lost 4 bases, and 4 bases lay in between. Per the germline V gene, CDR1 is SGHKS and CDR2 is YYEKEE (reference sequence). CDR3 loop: CASSFEGNTIYF. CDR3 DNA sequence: TGTGCCAGCAGCTTTGAGGGAAACACCATATATTTT.

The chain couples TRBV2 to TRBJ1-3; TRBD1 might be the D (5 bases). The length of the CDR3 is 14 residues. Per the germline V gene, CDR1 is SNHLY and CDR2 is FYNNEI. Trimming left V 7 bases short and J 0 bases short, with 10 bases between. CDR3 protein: CASIGAVSGNTIYF. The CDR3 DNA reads TGTGCCAGCATAGGGGCGGTCTCTGGAAACACCATATATTTT.

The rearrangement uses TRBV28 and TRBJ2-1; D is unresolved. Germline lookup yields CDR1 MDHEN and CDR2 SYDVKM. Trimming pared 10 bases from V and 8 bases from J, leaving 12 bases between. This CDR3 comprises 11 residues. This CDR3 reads CATKYRDEQFF. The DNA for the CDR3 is TGTGCCACCAAGTATCGAGATGAGCAGTTCTTC.

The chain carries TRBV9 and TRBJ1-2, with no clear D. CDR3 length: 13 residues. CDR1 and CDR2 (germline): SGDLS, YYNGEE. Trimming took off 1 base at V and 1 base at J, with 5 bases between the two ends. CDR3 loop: CASSVSGNYGYTF. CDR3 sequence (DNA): TGTGCCAGCAGCGTATCTGGTAACTATGGCTACACCTTC. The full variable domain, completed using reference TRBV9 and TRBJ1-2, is DSGVTQTPKHLITATGQRVTLRCSPRSGDLSVYWYQQSLDQGLQFLIQYYNGEERAKGNILERFSAQQFPDLHSELNLSSLELGDSALYFCASSVSGNYGYTFGSGTRLTVV.

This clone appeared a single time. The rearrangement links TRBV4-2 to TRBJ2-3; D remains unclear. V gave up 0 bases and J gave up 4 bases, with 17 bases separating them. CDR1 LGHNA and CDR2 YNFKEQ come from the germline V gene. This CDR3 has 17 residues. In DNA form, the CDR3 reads TGTGCCAGCAGCCAAGACCCCTATCAGGATTGGGCAGATACGCAGTATTTT. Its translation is CASSQDPYQDWADTQYF.

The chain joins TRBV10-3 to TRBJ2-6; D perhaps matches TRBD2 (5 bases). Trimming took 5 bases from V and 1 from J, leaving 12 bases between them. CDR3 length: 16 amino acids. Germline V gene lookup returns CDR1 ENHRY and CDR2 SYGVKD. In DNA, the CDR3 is TGTGCCATCAGTTCTTATGAGGGATCTGGGGCCAACGTCCTGACTTTC. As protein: CAISSYEGSGANVLTF.

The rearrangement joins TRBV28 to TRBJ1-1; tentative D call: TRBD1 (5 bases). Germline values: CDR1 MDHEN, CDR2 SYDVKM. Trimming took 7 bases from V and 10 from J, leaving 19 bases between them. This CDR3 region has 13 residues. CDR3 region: CASNGQGNIRAFF. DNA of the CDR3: TGTGCCAGCAACGGGCAGGGTAACATTCGAGCTTTCTTT.

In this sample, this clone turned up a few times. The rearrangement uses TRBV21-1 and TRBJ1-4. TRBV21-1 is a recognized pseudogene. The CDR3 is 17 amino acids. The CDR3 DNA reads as TGTGCCAGCAGCAAAGCTCCCGGGAGAGCAACTAATGAAAAACTGTTTTTT. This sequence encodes CASSKAPGRATNEKLFF.

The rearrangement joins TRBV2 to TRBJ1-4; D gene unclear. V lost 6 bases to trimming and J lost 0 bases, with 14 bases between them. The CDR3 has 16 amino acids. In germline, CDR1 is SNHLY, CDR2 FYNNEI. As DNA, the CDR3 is TGTGCCAGCAGGATAAGGACGCAAGCAACTAATGAAAAACTGTTTTTT. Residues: CASRIRTQATNEKLFF.